Listed below are T cell receptor beta chains from one sample, sequenced in a study of OX40 agonist ivuxolimab in advanced cancers. Clones were read by immunoSEQ multiplex PCR, and TCRdb kept only the in-frame ones, dropping some. The sample carries about 32,000 clones, about nine tenths recorded once. The sequenced sample was CD4+ or CD8+ T cells sorted from blood, obtained in a trial of the OX40 agonist ivuxolimab. The origin of the receptors is an adult with an advanced solid tumor such as melanoma, head and neck, liver or kidney cancer. The CDR3 runs from the conserved cysteine through the conserved F or W. Fields, in order: clone size, D gene, J gene, CDR3 length, V gene, CDR3 DNA, CDR3 protein. A D gene is named only where the DNA matches it firmly. Size is stated for part of the rows, as once, few or many counts, or as a class when the clone is expanded.

>NA|TRBD2|TRBJ2-7|16|TRBV5-1
TGCGCCAGCAGCCCTGGACTAGCCCCGGGAGGCTACGAGCAGTACTTC
CASSPGLAPGGYEQYF
>NA|TRBD1|TRBJ1-4|15|TRBV19
TGTGCCAGTAGTCTTGGGACAGGGGGGAGTGAAAAACTGTTTTTT
CASSLGTGGSEKLFF
>NA|NA|TRBJ2-2|14|TRBV4-1
TGCGCCAGCAGCCAAGCGGGTCTGGTTGGGGAGCTGTTTTTT
CASSQAGLVGELFF
>NA|TRBD2|TRBJ2-3|15|TRBV27
TGTGCCAGCAGCTCTAGCGGGGGGGCAGCAGATACGCAGTATTTT
CASSSSGGAADTQYF
>NA|NA|TRBJ1-5|15|TRBV15
TGTGCCACCAGCAGAGAAGGGGAGGGCAATCAGCCCCAGCATTTT
CATSREGEGNQPQHF
>NA|TRBD1|TRBJ1-1|13|TRBV29-1
TGCAGCTTTAGCCCCGGGACAGACACTGAAGCTTTCTTT
CSFSPGTDTEAFF
>NA|NA|TRBJ1-2|15|TRBV5-5
TGTGCCAGCAGCCCCTCGGTGCCAGGGACCTATGGCTACACCTTC
CASSPSVPGTYGYTF
>NA|TRBD2|TRBJ2-5|13|TRBV6-5
TGTGCCCCTCCTCCGCGGGGGTACGAGACCCAGTACTTC
CAPPPRGYETQYF
>NA|NA|TRBJ2-7|14|TRBV6-5
TGTGCCAGCAGTTACATGGGGGGCTCCTACGAGCAGTACTTC
CASSYMGGSYEQYF
>NA|NA|TRBJ2-5|14|TRBV15
TGTGCCACCAAAGGCCACAGGAGACAAGAGACCCAGTACTTC
CATKGHRRQETQYF
>NA|NA|TRBJ2-5|14|TRBV7-2
TGTGCCAGCAGCTTATCGGGGGCTGGGGTGACCCAGTACTTC
CASSLSGAGVTQYF
>once|TRBD2|TRBJ2-1|17|TRBV7-3
TGTGCCAGCAGCTTTCGACCGGGACTAGCGGAAAACAATGAGCAGTTCTTC
CASSFRPGLAENNEQFF
>NA|NA|TRBJ2-5|14|TRBV7-2
TGTGCCAGCAGCTTGTTCGTAGAACAAGAGACCCAGTACTTC
CASSLFVEQETQYF
>NA|NA|TRBJ2-7|11|TRBV5-4
TGTGCCAGCAGCTCTGTATACGAGCAGTACTTC
CASSSVYEQYF
>once|NA|TRBJ2-4|12|TRBV18
TGTGCCAGCTCACCGGGGGGAAACATTCAGTACTTC
CASSPGGNIQYF
>NA|TRBD1|TRBJ1-2|12|TRBV29-1
TGCAGCGTCCAGACAGGGGGCGATGGCTACACCTTC
CSVQTGGDGYTF
>NA|NA|TRBJ2-1|17|TRBV7-9
TGTGCCAGCAGCTTTGCCGGACTGGGGTTGACCGACAATGAGCAGTTCTTC
CASSFAGLGLTDNEQFF
>NA|NA|TRBJ2-2|12|TRBV9
TGTGCCAGCAGTGGGATCACCGGGGAGCTGTTTTTT
CASSGITGELFF
>NA|NA|TRBJ1-3|13|TRBV28
TGTGCCAGCAGTTTCTACTCAGGAAACACCATATATTTT
CASSFYSGNTIYF
>NA|NA|TRBJ1-1|12|TRBV30
TGTGCTGAAAGCAGTGTGGGTACTGAAGCTTTCTTT
CAESSVGTEAFF
>NA|NA|TRBJ2-1|12|TRBV6-5
TGTGCCAGCAGTTACGGGGGAGATGAGCAGTTCTTC
CASSYGGDEQFF
>NA|NA|TRBJ2-2|15|TRBV5-4
TGTGCCAGCAGCTTGGAGTACAGAAAGGCCGGGGAGCTGTTTTTT
CASSLEYRKAGELFF
>NA|NA|TRBJ2-2|12|TRBV11-2
TGTGCCAGCAATGAGTACACCGGGGAGCTGTTTTTT
CASNEYTGELFF
>NA|NA|TRBJ2-5|12|TRBV7-6
TGTGCCAGCGGGCCAGAGGTGCAGACCCAGTACTTC
CASGPEVQTQYF
>NA|NA|TRBJ1-6|15|TRBV4-1
TGCGCCAGCAGCCAGGGACCCCTAACCGGGTCACCCCTCCACTTT
CASSQGPLTGSPLHF
>NA|NA|TRBJ1-1|14|TRBV6-5
TGTGCCAGCAGTCCCCGGGGAGGGGTGACTGAAGCTTTCTTT
CASSPRGGVTEAFF
>NA|TRBD1|TRBJ1-1|17|TRBV27
TGTGCCAGCAGTTTATCGGGCGTTCAGGGGGCTGGAACTGAAGCTTTCTTT
CASSLSGVQGAGTEAFF
>NA|NA|TRBJ2-2|15|TRBV5-4
TGTGCCAGCAGCTTGCTTCCGTGGGATTCCGGGGAGCTGTTTTTT
CASSLLPWDSGELFF
>NA|NA|TRBJ2-7|14|TRBV27
TGTGCCAGCAGTTTGACGGGTGGCGCCTACGAGCAGTACTTC
CASSLTGGAYEQYF
>NA|NA|TRBJ2-5|14|TRBV5-8
TGTGCCAGCAGCTTCGGGACACCCCAAGAGACCCAGTACTTC
CASSFGTPQETQYF
>many|NA|TRBJ1-1|14|TRBV2
TGTGCCAGCAGTGAATTGAGTTCGGGGATGGGAGCTTTCTTT
CASSELSSGMGAFF
>NA|TRBD2|TRBJ2-3|14|TRBV9
TGTGCCAGCAGCGCTAGCGGGGGAACAGATACGCAGTATTTT
CASSASGGTDTQYF
>NA|NA|TRBJ1-5|13|TRBV19
TGTGCCAGTAGTAGGCAGGGCGATCAGCCCCAGCATTTT
CASSRQGDQPQHF
>few|NA|TRBJ2-2|16|TRBV6-5
TGTGCCAGCAGTTACTCGGATCAGTTTTCGGCCGGGGAGCTGTTTTTT
CASSYSDQFSAGELFF
>NA|TRBD2|TRBJ2-7|13|TRBV29-1
TGCAGCGTTGACAGGATTTCGGGAGGGGAGCAGTACTTC
CSVDRISGGEQYF
>once|TRBD2|TRBJ2-7|14|TRBV11-2
TGTGCCAGCAGCCCTAGCGGGAGATACTACGAGCAGTACTTC
CASSPSGRYYEQYF
>NA|TRBD1|TRBJ2-7|15|TRBV4-1
TGCGCCAGCAGCCAGGCGACAGGGGATTTACGAGGGCAGTACTTC
CASSQATGDLRGQYF
>NA|TRBD2|TRBJ2-7|15|TRBV30
TGTGCCTGGAGTGTACCGGGTAACTTGGGGGGGGAGCAGTACTTC
CAWSVPGNLGGEQYF
>NA|NA|TRBJ2-5|14|TRBV28
TGTGCCAGCAGTTTTTTGGTCATTGGGGAGACCCAGTACTTC
CASSFLVIGETQYF
>NA|NA|TRBJ1-1|17|TRBV7-9
TGTGCCAGCAGCTCCCCCGGGATCGGCAGGGTTGGCACTGAAGCTTTCTTT
CASSSPGIGRVGTEAFF
>NA|NA|TRBJ1-1|15|TRBV30
TGTGCCTGGAGTGTATTAGGGCTGGGACTGACTGAAGCTTTCTTT
CAWSVLGLGLTEAFF
>NA|NA|TRBJ2-3|12|TRBV19
TGTGCCAGTAGTTTAGGATCAGATACGCAGTATTTT
CASSLGSDTQYF
>NA|NA|TRBJ2-1|16|TRBV2
TGTGCCAGCAGTCAGGGCTACAGGCCCTCCTACAATGAGCAGTTCTTC
CASSQGYRPSYNEQFF
>NA|NA|TRBJ1-2|14|TRBV7-8
TGTGCCAGCAGCTTTCTGACGGCTAACTATGGCTACACCTTC
CASSFLTANYGYTF
>few|NA|TRBJ2-3|16|TRBV9
TGTGCCAGCAGCTCCGAGGGGGGACGTAGCACAGATACGCAGTATTTT
CASSSEGGRSTDTQYF
>few|TRBD2|TRBJ2-5|16|TRBV25-1
TGTGCCAGCAGTGAGGGCAGCGGGGGGGATAAAGAGACCCAGTACTTC
CASSEGSGGDKETQYF